Described below is a single TCR beta chain sequence and its context. Its specific antigen is unknown. Per-base quality was not reported, and no clone a single base away is much larger than it. TCRbeta CDR3 regions were amplified from genomic DNA by means of the immunoSEQ Assay, a bias-controlled multiplex PCR. Under the source paper's analysis protocol: Within the assay, amplification of reference gene primers was used to estimate how many nucleated cells each sample contained. Sequence reads were collapsed and filtered to measure the absolute abundance of every unique TCRbeta CDR3 rearrangement. Productive Simpson clonality was computed per sample as the square root of Simpson's diversity index over productive rearrangements. The immuneACCESS repertoire file appears here via TCRdb, limited to in-frame rearrangements. These files lack a portion of the clones; in checked studies, under half of the deficit traces to unresolved V genes, and the cause of the others is not known. The V and J calls and clone size come from that table; D and trimming were worked out from the DNA. In all, the sample holds about 270,000 clones, and around four fifths of those were seen once. About 4% of the sample rests with the top ten.

The data belong to a study of blood T cell repertoires in COVID-19 (dated by TCRdb to the early 2020s). Concerning the study at large: Collaborator samples came from the United States, Italy and Spain and covered acute and convalescent phases of COVID-19. The material from the prospective study consisted of cDNA or gDNA derived from T cells, B-cell-depleted T cells, or PBMCs. Deeply sampled blood TCRbeta repertoires from subjects exposed to, actively infected with, or recovered from COVID-19 were included in the dataset. Where available, HLA class I and class II types were taken from metadata supplied by the sample provider and were not determined by assay-based typing. Nearly every sample came with metadata listing a de-identified subject ID, COVID-19 status, age in years and sex. Samples were obtained from the ongoing ImmuneRACE study (first 160 participants) and from over 1,000 subjects provided by 6 global collaborators. The repertoires were made available in a free public database intended to serve as a resource for research on the immune response to SARS-CoV-2. General conclusions and limits of the study: The amount of clinical and demographic metadata varied by source and participant and was provided uncurated.

Collaborating institutions collected whole blood in K2EDTA tubes following their own protocols. For TCRbeta analysis, collaborators shipped samples in one of three forms: frozen whole blood, isolated PBMCs, or DNA extracted from either of those sample types. V loses 3 bases at its end and J loses 2 bases; junction bases beyond the gene matches: 1. Reading the germline V gene gives CDR1 SGHAT and CDR2 FQNNGV. The CDR3 sequence holds 15 residues, the cysteine and phenylalanine included. CDR3 DNA is the only sequence kept; it has 45 bases, read in frame from the first base. Specimen: peripheral blood. Rearrangement joined TRBV11-2 to TRBJ2-1, with 10 bases in between that match TRBD2. The receptor's source is a woman between 50 and 59 years old with active or convalescent COVID-19. The CDR3 here reads CASSFGLAAYNEQFF. The nucleotide sequence is TGTGCCAGCAGCTTCGGACTAGCGGCCTACAATGAGCAGTTCTTC.